The TCR beta chain described here comes from a study of blood T cell repertoires in COVID-19. As for the study in general: Sites in the United States, Italy and Spain provided acute and convalescent COVID-19 samples. T cells, B-cell-depleted T cells, or PBMCs provided the cDNA or gDNA that served as material.

In the original processing: Reference gene primer amplification gave nucleated cell count estimates. Profiling relied on immunoSEQ multiplex PCR, and the TCRdb table lists in-frame clones only, not all of them. Clonal size and the V and J genes are those of that table, whereas D and trimming came from the DNA. The sample consists of just over 150,000 clones, 80% of them appearing once. This CDR3 is 16 amino acids long. V dropped 1 base and J dropped 3 bases, with 15 bases sitting between them. Per germline, CDR1 LGHNT and CDR2 FRNRAP. The sequence came from a man aged 55-75 years with acute or convalescent COVID-19. Sequencing was carried out using peripheral blood. This rearrangement joins TRBV12-5 to TRBJ1-1; perhaps TRBD1 as D (5 bases). CDR3 in amino acids: CASGLGTIGGDTEAFF. CDR3 nucleotide sequence: TGTGCTAGTGGTTTGGGGACAATTGGCGGAGACACTGAAGCTTTCTTT.